These 13 T cell receptor beta chains were sequenced from one sample in a study of T-cell memory formation after mild COVID-19. From the 5' RACE reads, TCRdb called clonotypes with MiXCR, one entry per CDR3 protein. The sample lists some 270,000 distinct CDR3 sequences; approximately 15% were seen once. Sequencing was done on a sample of PBMCs or a T cell subset sorted from them (not recorded which). All receptors come from an adult woman who had mild COVID-19 (a few samples of this study predate the infection). Cell type and time point are not known.

V gene TRBV9 combines with J gene TRBJ2-5, with a tentative D call TRBD1 (6 bases). The CDR3 length is 15 residues. CDR1 and CDR2 (germline): SGDLS, YYNGEE. V was cut by 2 bases and J by 2 bases, with 13 bases left in between. Here the CDR3 reads CASSVVSGVQETQYF. The CDR3 bases are TGTGCCAGCAGCGTTGTCTCAGGGGTGCAAGAGACCCAGTACTTC.

This clonotype turned up a few times. The chain is built from TRBV12-3 or TRBV12-4 and TRBJ2-1, with D perhaps being TRBD1 or TRBD2 (6 bases each). V lost 2 bases to trimming and J lost 6 bases, with 17 bases between them. The CDR3 has 16 amino acids. CDR3 protein: CASSLWGAPSGNEQFF. CDR3 nucleotides: TGTGCCAGCAGTTTATGGGGGGCCCCCTCCGGCAATGAGCAGTTCTTC.

This clonotype was observed many times. Here the CDR3 DNA reads TGTGCCAGCAGCTTACCGTCGGGACAGGGGACCGAAGCTTTCTTT. Amino acid sequence: CASSLPSGQGTEAFF. The gene calls are TRBV7-8 and TRBJ1-1, with TRBD1 matching over 10 bases. The CDR3 totals 15 residues. CDR1 and CDR2 (germline): SGHVS, FQNEAQ. The trim removed 2 bases at V and 8 bases at J, leaving 8 bases unmatched. Complete variable domain (other parts from reference TRBV7-8 and TRBJ1-1): GAGVSQSPRYKVAKRGQDVALRCDPISGHVSLFWYQQALGQGPEFLTYFQNEAQLDKSGLPSDRFFAERPEGSVSTLKIQRTQQEDSAVYLCASSLPSGQGTEAFFGQGTRLTVV.

This clonotype was found a few times. The chain has TRBV5-1 and TRBJ1-1; the D is unclear. The germline CDR1 and CDR2 sequences are SGHRS and YFSETQ. The CDR3 has 13 amino acids. V lost 0 bases and J 7 bases, leaving 10 bases between the germline ends. CDR3 nucleotide sequence: TGCGCCAGCAGCTTGGTGGGGAGTGATGAAGCTTTCTTT. Its translation is CASSLVGSDEAFF.

The table lists this clonotype with a few counts. The rearrangement links TRBV20-1 to TRBJ1-1, with TRBD1 as a possible D gene (6 bases). CDR1 and CDR2 (germline): DFQATT, SNEGSKA (reference sequence). V was clipped by 3 bases and J by 1 base, with 9 bases between them. The length of the CDR3 is 13 residues. DNA for the CDR3: TGCAGTGCTAGCCAGACAGGGAACACTGAAGCTTTCTTT. This sequence encodes CSASQTGNTEAFF.

V is TRBV6-5 and J is TRBJ1-1, with D possibly TRBD1 on 5 matching bases. The germline V gene has CDR1 MNHEY and CDR2 SVGAGI. V lost 2 bases to trimming and J lost 5 bases, with 21 bases between them. The CDR3 sequence is 17 residues long. The chain's CDR3 is CASSYDLIRGRGTEAFF. DNA for the CDR3: TGTGCCAGCAGTTACGATTTAATCCGGGGCCGGGGAACTGAAGCTTTCTTT.

This clonotype was seen a handful of times. As DNA, the CDR3 is TGCGCCAGCAGCTTGGCGGGACTAGAAGAGACCCAGTACTTC. Amino acid sequence: CASSLAGLEETQYF. The chain has TRBV5-1 and TRBJ2-5; TRBD2 agrees at 8 bases. Germline CDR1 SGHRS, CDR2 YFSETQ. Trimming cost V 0 bases and J 3 bases; bases outside gene matches: 1. This CDR3 comprises 14 residues.

This clonotype was seen ten or more times. The genes are TRBV15 and TRBJ1-1; D unresolved. The CDR3 runs to 13 residues. Germline values: CDR1 LNHNV, CDR2 YYDKDF (reference sequence). Trimming took off 0 bases at V and 11 bases at J, with 13 bases between the two ends. CDR3 protein: CATSREVYGDAFF. DNA for the CDR3: TGTGCCACCAGCAGAGAGGTGTACGGGGATGCTTTCTTT.

The chain's CDR3 is CASSQTGTGVNYGYTF. The CDR3 nucleotides read TGTGCCAGCAGCCAAACCGGGACAGGGGTTAACTATGGCTACACCTTC. The chain uses TRBV4-2 and TRBJ1-2; 10 bases fit TRBD1. Germline V gene lookup returns CDR1 LGHNA and CDR2 YNFKEQ. V dropped 2 bases and J dropped 1; count of bases not matched to a gene: 4. This CDR3 spans 16 amino acids.

The rearrangement uses TRBV12-3 or TRBV12-4 and TRBJ1-1; possibly TRBD1 for D (6 bases). V gave up 3 bases and J gave up 4 bases, with 12 bases separating them. The CDR3 is 14 amino acids. CDR3 sequence (DNA): TGTGCCAGCAGTTTTCAGGGGTTGGGCACTGAAGCTTTCTTT. This codes for CASSFQGLGTEAFF.

This clonotype was detected a few times. The rearrangement links TRBV3-1 to TRBJ2-7; tentative D call: TRBD2 (6 bases). Per the germline V gene, CDR1 is LGHDT and CDR2 is YNNKEL (reference sequence). The CDR3 consists of 12 residues. Trimming took 4 bases from V and 6 from J, leaving 10 bases between them. Written as DNA, the CDR3 is TGTGCCAGCAGCCGCGGGACCGGCGAGCAGTACTTC. Translating gives CASSRGTGEQYF.

This chain connects TRBV2 to TRBJ1-1, with D maybe TRBD1 (5 bases). CDR3 length: 16 residues. The germline CDR1 and CDR2 sequences are SNHLY and FYNNEI. Deletions cut 1 base from V and 2 bases from J, with 14 bases between. The CDR3 region is CASSEGNAGPNTEAFF. CDR3 DNA: TGTGCCAGCAGTGAAGGGAACGCAGGGCCAAACACTGAAGCTTTCTTT.

This clonotype was counted a few times. This chain links TRBV4-3 with TRBJ2-2; D may be TRBD1 or TRBD2 (5 bases each). The CDR3 spans 17 residues. V was clipped by 0 bases and J by 1 base, with 12 bases between them. Germline V gives CDR1 LGHNA, CDR2 YSLEER. CDR3: CASSQEWGTKNTGELFF. DNA for the CDR3: TGCGCCAGCAGCCAAGAATGGGGGACGAAGAACACCGGGGAGCTGTTTTTT.